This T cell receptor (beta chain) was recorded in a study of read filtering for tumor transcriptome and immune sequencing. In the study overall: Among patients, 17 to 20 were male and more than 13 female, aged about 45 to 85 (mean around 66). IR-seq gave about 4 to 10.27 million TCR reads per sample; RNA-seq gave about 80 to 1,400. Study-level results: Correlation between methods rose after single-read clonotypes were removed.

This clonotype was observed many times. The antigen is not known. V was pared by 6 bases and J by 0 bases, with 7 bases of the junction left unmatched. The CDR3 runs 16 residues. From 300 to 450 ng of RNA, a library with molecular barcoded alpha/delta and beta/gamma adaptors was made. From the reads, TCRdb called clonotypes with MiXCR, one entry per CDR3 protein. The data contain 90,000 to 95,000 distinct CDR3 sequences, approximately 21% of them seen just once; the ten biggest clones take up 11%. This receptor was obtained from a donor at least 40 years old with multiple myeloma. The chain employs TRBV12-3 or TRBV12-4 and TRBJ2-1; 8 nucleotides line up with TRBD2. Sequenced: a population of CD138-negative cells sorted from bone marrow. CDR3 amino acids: CASSSQAGASYNEQFF. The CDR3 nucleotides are TGTGCCAGCAGCTCCCAAGCGGGGGCCTCCTACAATGAGCAGTTCTTC.